The 8 T cell receptor beta chains listed next were all sequenced from one sample in a study of T-cell memory formation after mild COVID-19. TCRdb re-analysed the 5' RACE reads in MiXCR, keeping a single row per CDR3 protein. The table lists 210,000 or so distinct CDR3 sequences, around 16% of them singletons. Sequencing was carried out using PBMCs or a T cell subset sorted from them (not recorded which). The source is an adult woman who had mild COVID-19 (a few samples of this study predate the infection). Cell type and time point are not known.

The chain carries TRBV7-2 and TRBJ1-5; D uncertain. Germline V gives CDR1 SGHTA, CDR2 FQGNSA. Trimming removed 1 base from V and 0 bases from J, with 7 bases in between. The CDR3 covers 15 residues. CDR3 sequence (DNA): TGTGCCAGCAGCTTAGTCTGGGGTAGCAATCAGCCCCAGCATTTT. Translated: CASSLVWGSNQPQHF.

This clonotype is a singleton in its sample. The gene calls are TRBV29-1 and TRBJ2-1, with 7 bases lining up with TRBD2. Losses at the gene ends were 4 bases for V and 8 bases for J; bases not matched to a gene: 17. The CDR3 length is 16 residues. CDR1 is SQVTM and CDR2 is ANQGSEA in the germline V gene. In nucleotides, the CDR3 is TGCAGCGTTGGGGTTGTGCGGGAGAGATACCGGTATGAGCAGTTCTTC. It is translated as CSVGVVRERYRYEQFF.

This clonotype was counted ten times or more. V and J are TRBV4-1 and TRBJ1-2; a possible D gene is TRBD1 (5 bases). The V gene's germline CDR1 is MGHRA and CDR2 YSYEKL. V lost 0 bases and J 3 bases, leaving 11 bases between the germline ends. This CDR3 region has 15 residues. This CDR3 is CASSQEGQGHYGYTF. The CDR3 DNA reads as TGCGCCAGCAGCCAAGAGGGTCAGGGTCACTATGGCTACACCTTC.

This clonotype was seen many times. This sequence joins TRBV5-6 and TRBJ2-7; D not resolved. The V end was cut by 1 base, the J end by 0 bases, with 8 bases between. This CDR3 is 14 amino acids long. Germline CDR1 reads SGHDT; CDR2 reads YYEEEE. CDR3 DNA sequence: TGTGCCAGCAGCTTGCGTCCATCCTCCTACGAGCAGTACTTC. Translating gives CASSLRPSSYEQYF. Full variable domain (remainder filled in from reference TRBV5-6 and TRBJ2-7): DAGVTQSPTHLIKTRGQQVTLRCSPKSGHDTVSWYQQALGQGPQFIFQYYEEEERQRGNFPDRFSGHQFPNYSSELNVNALLLGDSALYLCASSLRPSSYEQYFGPGTRLTVT.

The rearrangement links TRBV9 to TRBJ2-2; the D gene is possibly TRBD2 (6 bases). The germline V gene has CDR1 SGDLS and CDR2 YYNGEE. This CDR3 contains 14 residues. The V and J ends lost 3 bases and 4 bases respectively, with 10 bases between them. CDR3 sequence reads: CASSAFGGTGELFF. Written as DNA, the CDR3 is TGTGCCAGCAGCGCTTTCGGGGGCACCGGGGAGCTGTTTTTT.

This clonotype was recorded a few times. This chain connects TRBV7-8 to TRBJ1-5; possibly TRBD1 for D (5 bases). Germline V gene sequence: CDR1 SGHVS, CDR2 FQNEAQ. The CDR3 extends over 15 amino acids. V shed 2 bases and J shed 6 bases, with 14 bases lying between them. The CDR3 is CASSLLEVRGQPQHF. CDR3 in DNA: TGTGCCAGCAGCTTATTAGAGGTGAGGGGTCAGCCCCAGCATTTT. The full variable domain, its missing parts supplied by reference TRBV7-8 and TRBJ1-5, is GAGVSQSPRYKVAKRGQDVALRCDPISGHVSLFWYQQALGQGPEFLTYFQNEAQLDKSGLPSDRFFAERPEGSVSTLKIQRTQQEDSAVYLCASSLLEVRGQPQHFGDGTRLSIL.

This clonotype was counted at least ten times. This sequence joins TRBV7-6 and TRBJ2-5, with D unclear. Germline-derived CDR1 and CDR2 are SGHVS and FNYEAQ. The V and J ends lost 4 bases and 4 bases respectively, with 10 bases between them. This CDR3 has 13 residues. CDR3 bases: TGTGCCAGCAGCTCACGACGAGGAGAGACCCAGTACTTC. This gives the protein CASSSRRGETQYF.

The chain combines TRBV7-8 with TRBJ2-7, with 12 bases aligning to TRBD2. After removal of 4 bases from V and 3 bases from J, the junction contained 13 bases not matched to a gene. The CDR3 has 18 amino acids. Germline CDR1 reads SGHVS; CDR2 reads FQNEAQ. The CDR3 here is CASSSFGRGLAGHYEQYF. In nucleotides, the CDR3 is TGTGCCAGCAGCTCCTTTGGCCGAGGACTAGCGGGGCACTACGAGCAGTACTTC.